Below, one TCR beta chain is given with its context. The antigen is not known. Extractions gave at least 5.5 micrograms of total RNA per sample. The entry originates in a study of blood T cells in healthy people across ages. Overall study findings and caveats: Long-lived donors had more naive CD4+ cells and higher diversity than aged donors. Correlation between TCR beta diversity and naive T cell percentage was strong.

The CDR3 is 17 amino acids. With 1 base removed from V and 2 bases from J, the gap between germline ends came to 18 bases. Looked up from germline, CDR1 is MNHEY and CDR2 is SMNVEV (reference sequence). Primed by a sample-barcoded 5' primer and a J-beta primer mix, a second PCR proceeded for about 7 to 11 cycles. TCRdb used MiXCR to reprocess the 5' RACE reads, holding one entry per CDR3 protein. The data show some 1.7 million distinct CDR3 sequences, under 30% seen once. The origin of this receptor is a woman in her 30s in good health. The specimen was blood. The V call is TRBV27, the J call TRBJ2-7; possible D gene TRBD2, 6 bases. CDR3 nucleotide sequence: TGTGCCAGCAGTTTATTAGGCGGGGCGGATGCCCCCTACGAGCAGTACTTC. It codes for CASSLLGGADAPYEQYF.